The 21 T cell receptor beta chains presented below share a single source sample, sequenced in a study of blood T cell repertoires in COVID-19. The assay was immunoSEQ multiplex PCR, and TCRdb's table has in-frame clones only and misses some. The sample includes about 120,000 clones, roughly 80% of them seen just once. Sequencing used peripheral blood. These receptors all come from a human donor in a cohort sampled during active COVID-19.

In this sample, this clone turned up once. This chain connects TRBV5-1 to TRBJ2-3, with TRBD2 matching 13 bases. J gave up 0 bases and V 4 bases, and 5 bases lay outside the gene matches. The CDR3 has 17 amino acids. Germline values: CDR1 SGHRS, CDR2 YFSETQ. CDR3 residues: CASSRGLAGDSTDTQYF. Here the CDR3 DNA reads TGCGCCAGCAGCCGAGGACTAGCGGGAGACAGCACAGATACGCAGTATTTT.

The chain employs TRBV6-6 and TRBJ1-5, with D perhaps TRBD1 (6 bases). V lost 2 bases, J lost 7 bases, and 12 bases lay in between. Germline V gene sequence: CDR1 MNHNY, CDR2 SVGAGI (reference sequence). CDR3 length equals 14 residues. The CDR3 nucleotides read TGTGCCAGCAGTTACGACCCCAGGGGACAGCCCCAGCATTTT. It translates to CASSYDPRGQPQHF.

The CDR3 spells CASSQMGQGAGGYTF. DNA of the CDR3: TGTGCCAGCAGCCAGATGGGACAGGGGGCAGGGGGCTACACCTTC. V usage is TRBV7-6 and J usage is TRBJ1-2, with 12 bases identical to TRBD1. The CDR3 extends over 15 amino acids. Germline V gene lookup returns CDR1 SGHVS and CDR2 FNYEAQ. Trimming removed 5 bases from V and 8 bases from J; junction bases left unmatched: 9.

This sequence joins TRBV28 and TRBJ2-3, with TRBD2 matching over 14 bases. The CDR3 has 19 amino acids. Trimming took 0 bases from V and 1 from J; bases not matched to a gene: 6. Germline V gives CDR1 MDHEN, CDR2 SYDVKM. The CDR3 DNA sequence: TGTGCCAGCAGTTTATGGGGACTAGCGGGAGCCTGGGGCACAGATACGCAGTATTTT. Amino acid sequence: CASSLWGLAGAWGTDTQYF.

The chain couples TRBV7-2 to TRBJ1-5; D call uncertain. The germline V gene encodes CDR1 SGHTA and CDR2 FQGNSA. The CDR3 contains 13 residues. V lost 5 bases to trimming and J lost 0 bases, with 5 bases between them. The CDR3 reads CASSRDSNQPQHF. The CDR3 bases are TGTGCCAGCAGCCGAGATAGCAATCAGCCCCAGCATTTT.

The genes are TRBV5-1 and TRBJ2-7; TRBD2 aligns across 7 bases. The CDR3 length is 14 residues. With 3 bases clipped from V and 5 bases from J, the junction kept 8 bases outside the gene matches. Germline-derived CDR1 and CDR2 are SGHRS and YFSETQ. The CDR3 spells CASSSVVAGHEQYF. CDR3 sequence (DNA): TGCGCCAGCAGCTCCGTGGTAGCGGGTCACGAGCAGTACTTC.

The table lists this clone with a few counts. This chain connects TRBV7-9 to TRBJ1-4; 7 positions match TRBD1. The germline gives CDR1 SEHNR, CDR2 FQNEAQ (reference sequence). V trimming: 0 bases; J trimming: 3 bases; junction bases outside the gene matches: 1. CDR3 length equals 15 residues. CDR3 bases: TGTGCCAGCAGCTTAGCGAGGGGGCCTAATGAAAAACTGTTTTTT. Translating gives CASSLARGPNEKLFF.

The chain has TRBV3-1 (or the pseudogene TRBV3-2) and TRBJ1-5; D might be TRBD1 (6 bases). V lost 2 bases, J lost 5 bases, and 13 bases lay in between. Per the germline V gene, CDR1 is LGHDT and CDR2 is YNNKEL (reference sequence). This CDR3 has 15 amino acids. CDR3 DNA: TGTGCCAGCAGCCAACGTCGGGGGGCTTATCAGCCCCAGCATTTT. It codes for CASSQRRGAYQPQHF.

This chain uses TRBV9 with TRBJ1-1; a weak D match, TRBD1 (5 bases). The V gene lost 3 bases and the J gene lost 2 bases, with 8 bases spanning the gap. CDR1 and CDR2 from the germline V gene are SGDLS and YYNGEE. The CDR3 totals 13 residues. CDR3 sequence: CASSAGINTEAFF. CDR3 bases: TGTGCCAGCAGCGCAGGGATAAACACTGAAGCTTTCTTT.

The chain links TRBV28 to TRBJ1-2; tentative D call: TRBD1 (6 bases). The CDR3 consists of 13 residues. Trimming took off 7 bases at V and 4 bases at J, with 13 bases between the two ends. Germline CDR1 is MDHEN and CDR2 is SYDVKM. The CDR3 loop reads CASNNQGGYGYTF. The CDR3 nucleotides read TGTGCCAGCAATAACCAAGGGGGCTATGGCTACACCTTC.

The CDR3 nucleotides are TGTGCCAGCAGCCGGGACAGGGCCTATAACACTGAAGCTTTCTTT. It yields the protein CASSRDRAYNTEAFF. The chain combines TRBV7-9 with TRBJ1-1; 9 bases fit TRBD1. With 5 bases clipped from V and 2 bases from J, the junction kept 6 bases outside the gene matches. Germline assignment: CDR1 SEHNR and CDR2 FQNEAQ (reference sequence). The CDR3 covers 15 residues.

The CDR3 protein is CASSLAGANYGYTF. CDR3 nucleotides: TGCGCCAGCAGCTTGGCAGGGGCTAACTATGGCTACACCTTC. This chain connects TRBV5-1 to TRBJ1-2; TRBD1 might be the D (6 bases). From germline, CDR1 is SGHRS and CDR2 YFSETQ. The V and J ends lost 0 bases and 0 bases respectively, with 6 bases between them. CDR3 size: 14 residues. The whole variable domain, remainder taken from reference TRBV5-1 and TRBJ1-2, is KAGVTQTPRYLIKTRGQQVTLSCSPISGHRSVSWYQQTPGQGLQFLFEYFSETQRNKGNFPGRFSGRQFSNSRSEMNVSTLELGDSALYLCASSLAGANYGYTFGSGTRLTVV.

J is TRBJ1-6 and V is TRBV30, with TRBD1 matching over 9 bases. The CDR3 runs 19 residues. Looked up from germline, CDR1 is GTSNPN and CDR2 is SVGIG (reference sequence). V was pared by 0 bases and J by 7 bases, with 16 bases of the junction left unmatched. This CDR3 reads CAWSVQGFTGGRGNSPLHF. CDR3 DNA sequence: TGTGCCTGGAGTGTACAAGGGTTTACAGGGGGCAGAGGAAATTCACCCCTCCACTTT.

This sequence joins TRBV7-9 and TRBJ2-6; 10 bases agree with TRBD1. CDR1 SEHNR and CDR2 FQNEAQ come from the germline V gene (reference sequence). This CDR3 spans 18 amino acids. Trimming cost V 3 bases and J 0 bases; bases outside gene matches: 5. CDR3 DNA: TGTGCCAGCAGCTTGGGGACAGGGGATTTCTCTGGGGCCAACGTCCTGACTTTC. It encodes CASSLGTGDFSGANVLTF.

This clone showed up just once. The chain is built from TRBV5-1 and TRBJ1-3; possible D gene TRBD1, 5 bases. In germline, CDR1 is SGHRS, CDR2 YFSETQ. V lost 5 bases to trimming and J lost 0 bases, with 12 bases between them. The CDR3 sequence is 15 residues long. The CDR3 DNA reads TGCGCCAGCAGACCCCCAGGGAACTCTGGAAACACCATATATTTT. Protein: CASRPPGNSGNTIYF.

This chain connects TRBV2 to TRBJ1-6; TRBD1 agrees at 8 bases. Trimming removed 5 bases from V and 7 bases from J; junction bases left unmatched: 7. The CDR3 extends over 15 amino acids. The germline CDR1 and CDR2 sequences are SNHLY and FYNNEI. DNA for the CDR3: TGTGCCAGCAGTATCGGACAGGGCATGAATTCACCCCTCCACTTT. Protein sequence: CASSIGQGMNSPLHF.

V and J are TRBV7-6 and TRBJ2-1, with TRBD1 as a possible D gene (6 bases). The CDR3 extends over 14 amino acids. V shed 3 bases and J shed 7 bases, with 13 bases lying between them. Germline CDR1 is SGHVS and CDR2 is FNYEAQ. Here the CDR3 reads CASSFTSRGNEQFF. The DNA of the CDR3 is TGTGCCAGCAGCTTTACATCCAGGGGTAATGAGCAGTTCTTC.

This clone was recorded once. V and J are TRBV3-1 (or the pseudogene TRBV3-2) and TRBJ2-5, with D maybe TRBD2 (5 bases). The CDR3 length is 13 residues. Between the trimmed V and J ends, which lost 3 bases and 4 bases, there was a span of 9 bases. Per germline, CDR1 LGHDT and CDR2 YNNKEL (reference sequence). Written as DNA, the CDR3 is TGTGCCAGCAGCCATCTCGCGGGAGAGACCCAGTACTTC. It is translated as CASSHLAGETQYF.

The DNA for the CDR3 is TGTGCCAGCAGCAGGACAGGGGGGCTCCCAGATACGCAGTATTTT. Amino acids: CASSRTGGLPDTQYF. This sequence joins TRBV6-2 or TRBV6-3 and TRBJ2-3; 10 positions match TRBD1. Germline CDR1 MNHEY, CDR2 SVGEGT. The CDR3 covers 15 residues. V lost 6 bases to trimming and J lost 4 bases; unmatched junction nucleotides: 7.

The CDR3 DNA follows: TGTGCCAGCAGTGAGCGAAGAGGGGGCTATCAGCCCCAGCATTTT. Its translation is CASSERRGGYQPQHF. The genes are TRBV6-1 and TRBJ1-5; 7 bases match TRBD1. The germline CDR1 and CDR2 sequences are MNHNS and SASEGT. Unmatched junction bases numbered 7, after V lost 3 bases and J lost 5 bases. The CDR3 sequence is 15 residues long.

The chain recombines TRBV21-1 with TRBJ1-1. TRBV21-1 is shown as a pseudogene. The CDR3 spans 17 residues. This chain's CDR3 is CASSRGGTSSIRTEAFF. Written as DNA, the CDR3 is TGTGCCAGCAGCAGGGGAGGGACCTCCAGTATTAGGACTGAAGCTTTCTTT.